The clone carrying this TCR beta chain was seen only once. Assay: immunoSEQ multiplex PCR; the TCRdb copy retains only in-frame clones and omits some. The table shows around 110,000 clones, with 75% to 90% occurring only once. Germline loops: CDR1 SGHKS, CDR2 YYEKEE (reference sequence). There are 13 residues in the CDR3. V lost 5 bases to trimming and J lost 0 bases, with 6 bases between them. The sample comes from a study of control samples from healthy donors and cancer patients. The sequence derives from a woman aged 50 to 65 with colorectal cancer. The specimen sequenced was PBMCs. V is TRBV5-5 and J is TRBJ1-5; D unclear. The CDR3 nucleotides read TGTGCCAGCAGGATGAATAGCAATCAGCCCCAGCATTTT. Protein: CASRMNSNQPQHF.